This passage covers 17 T cell receptor beta chains from one sample sequenced in a study of cytomegalovirus exposure and HLA in healthy donors. Sequenced by immunoSEQ multiplex PCR; TCRdb stores in-frame clones only, minus some. This table holds 50,000 to 65,000 clones, around 96% found once. Sequencing used PBMCs. The receptor source for this set is a woman between 18 and 29 years old in good health and CMV-seronegative.

The chain recombines TRBV20-1 with TRBJ1-2; tentative D call: TRBD1 (5 bases). The CDR3 length is 11 residues. Germline values: CDR1 DFQATT, CDR2 SNEGSKA (reference sequence). Here the CDR3 reads CSPEQGDGYTF. The CDR3 nucleotides read TGCAGCCCAGAACAAGGGGATGGCTACACCTTC.

This rearrangement joins TRBV15 to TRBJ1-1, with a weak D call TRBD1 (5 bases). The CDR3 is 13 residues long. V was trimmed by 2 bases and J by 1 base, leaving 5 bases between them. CDR1 and CDR2 (germline): LNHNV, YYDKDF (reference sequence). The CDR3 region is CATSRQGNTEAFF. The CDR3 bases are TGTGCCACCAGCAGACAGGGGAACACTGAAGCTTTCTTT.

This clone appeared a single time. The chain employs TRBV4-3 and TRBJ2-1; 13 bases match TRBD2. Germline lookup yields CDR1 LGHNA and CDR2 YSLEER. This CDR3 comprises 17 residues. V trimming: 0 bases; J trimming: 9 bases; junction bases outside the gene matches: 8. CDR3 amino acids: CASSQDRTSGSFGEQFF. DNA of the CDR3: TGCGCCAGCAGCCAAGACCGGACTAGCGGGAGTTTCGGTGAGCAGTTCTTC.

This chain connects TRBV29-1 to TRBJ1-4; D not resolved. The germline V gene has CDR1 SQVTM and CDR2 ANQGSEA. The length of the CDR3 is 12 residues. Trimming left V 4 bases short and J 11 bases short, with 14 bases between. This CDR3 reads CSVVGAPGKLFF. CDR3 nucleotide sequence: TGCAGCGTTGTGGGAGCCCCTGGGAAACTGTTTTTT. The full variable domain, completed using reference TRBV29-1 and TRBJ1-4, is SAVISQKPSRDICQRGTSLTIQCQVDSQVTMMFWYRQQPGQSLTLIATANQGSEATYESGFVIDKFPISRPNLTFSTLTVSNMSPEDSSIYLCSVVGAPGKLFFGSGTQLSVL.

The rearrangement joins TRBV6-5 to TRBJ1-2; weak D call: TRBD1 (5 bases). Looked up from germline, CDR1 is MNHEY and CDR2 is SVGAGI. The CDR3 consists of 15 residues. The V end lost 0 bases, the J end lost 8 bases, and 16 bases lay between the germline ends. CDR3 nucleotide sequence: TGTGCCAGCAGTTACTCGAGTCAGGGCCTCGGAGGCTACACCTTC. Residues: CASSYSSQGLGGYTF.

V and J are TRBV30 and TRBJ2-2, with a weak D call TRBD1 (6 bases). V lost 0 bases and J lost 4, with 15 bases in between. Germline V gene data show CDR1 as GTSNPN and CDR2 as SVGIG (reference sequence). This CDR3 region has 16 residues. DNA of the CDR3: TGTGCCTGGAGTGTGTGGGGCAGGGGCGGCACCGGGGAGCTGTTTTTT. Its translation: CAWSVWGRGGTGELFF.

The chain has TRBV5-1 and TRBJ1-4; D uncertain. Per germline, CDR1 SGHRS and CDR2 YFSETQ. The ends were cut back, 2 bases at V and 4 bases at J, with 12 bases in the middle. There are 15 residues in the CDR3. CDR3 DNA sequence: TGCGCCAGCAGCTTCATAGGACGGGATAATGAAAAACTGTTTTTT. Its translation is CASSFIGRDNEKLFF.

The chain has TRBV5-1 and TRBJ2-3; D is perhaps TRBD2 (5 bases). The germline V and J ends were trimmed by 4 bases and 4 bases, with 10 bases remaining between them. Germline V gene data show CDR1 as SGHRS and CDR2 as YFSETQ. The CDR3 has 13 residues. The CDR3 here is CASSPRGPDTQYF. Here the CDR3 DNA reads TGCGCCAGCAGCCCCCGGGGTCCAGATACGCAGTATTTT.

The chain is built from TRBV10-3 and TRBJ1-2; possibly TRBD1 for D (5 bases). The CDR3 extends over 13 amino acids. V was trimmed by 4 bases and J by 7 bases, leaving 13 bases between them. The germline CDR1 and CDR2 sequences are ENHRY and SYGVKD. As DNA, the CDR3 is TGTGCCATCAGTGGGGCGGGGGGGACTGGCTACACCTTC. It yields the protein CAISGAGGTGYTF.

This clone was seen only once. Here the CDR3 reads CASREGTGMNTEAFF. CDR3 in DNA: TGTGCCAGCAGGGAAGGGACAGGGATGAACACTGAAGCTTTCTTT. J is TRBJ1-1 and V is TRBV7-2; 9 bases are shared with TRBD1. The length of the CDR3 is 15 residues. The junction had 5 bases not matched to a gene; V was cut back by 6 bases and J by 0 bases. Germline CDR1 and CDR2: SGHTA and FQGNSA.

The rearrangement links TRBV4-3 to TRBJ2-1; a possible D gene is TRBD2 (7 bases). V shed 1 base and J shed 2 bases, with 9 bases lying between them. The CDR3 runs to 15 residues. Germline lookup yields CDR1 LGHNA and CDR2 YSLEER. The CDR3: CASSQGGGAYNEQFF. Written as DNA, the CDR3 is TGCGCCAGCAGCCAAGGAGGGGGGGCCTACAATGAGCAGTTCTTC.

This chain uses TRBV10-3 with TRBJ2-2; TRBD1 agrees at 9 bases. The CDR3 has 13 amino acids. Per germline, CDR1 ENHRY and CDR2 SYGVKD. With 6 bases clipped from V and 5 bases from J, the junction kept 1 base outside the gene matches. The CDR3, as DNA: TGTGCCATCAGGGGGACAGGGACCGGGGAGCTGTTTTTT. Its translation is CAIRGTGTGELFF.

The CDR3 here is CASSPRRVDTGELFF. The CDR3 DNA reads TGTGCCAGCTCACCAAGGAGGGTAGACACCGGGGAGCTGTTTTTT. The rearrangement uses TRBV18 and TRBJ2-2; D is perhaps TRBD2 (6 bases). Trimming stripped 2 bases from V and 3 bases from J, with 10 bases between. This CDR3 has 15 residues. Germline V gene sequence: CDR1 KGHSH, CDR2 LQKENI.

The chain combines TRBV27 with TRBJ1-1; TRBD1 matches 7 bases. The V gene end was trimmed by 6 bases and the J gene end by 10 bases; junction bases not matched to a gene: 14. Germline assignment: CDR1 MNHEY and CDR2 SMNVEV (reference sequence). CDR3 size: 14 residues. The CDR3 spells CASSDYYFTGVAFF. CDR3 in DNA: TGTGCCAGCAGCGACTATTACTTTACAGGGGTAGCTTTCTTT.

This sequence joins TRBV23-1 and TRBJ2-2, with 8 bases identical to TRBD1. TRBV23-1 is an ORF for which the function is uncertain. The trim removed 4 bases at V and 5 bases at J, leaving 18 bases unmatched. This CDR3 is 19 amino acids long. The CDR3 spells CASSRPQGVRQIQTGELFF. The CDR3, as DNA: TGCGCCAGCAGTCGCCCACAGGGGGTCCGACAAATACAAACCGGGGAGCTGTTTTTT.

J is TRBJ1-1 and V is TRBV27; maybe TRBD1 (6 bases). The germline V gene has CDR1 MNHEY and CDR2 SMNVEV (reference sequence). This CDR3 contains 16 residues. The V and J ends lost 0 bases and 4 bases respectively, with 15 bases between them. This CDR3 is CASSLSGGAGGTEAFF. DNA for the CDR3: TGTGCCAGCAGTTTATCTGGGGGGGCGGGGGGCACTGAAGCTTTCTTT.

The chain links TRBV4-3 to TRBJ2-7; TRBD2 is a possible D gene (7 bases). V was pared by 0 bases and J by 6 bases, with 15 bases between. This CDR3 is built from 15 residues. Germline V CDR1 and CDR2: LGHNA, YSLEER. CDR3 in DNA: TGCGCCAGCAGCCAAGATTGGGGGGGCCTGGGCGAGCAGTACTTC. It specifies CASSQDWGGLGEQYF.